Below, 15 T cell receptor beta chains from the same sample are listed, as sequenced in a study of T cell clonality in common variable immunodeficiency. Only in-frame clones appear in the TCRdb table, and some are missing; sequencing was by immunoSEQ multiplex PCR. Altogether tens of thousands of clones were found in the sample, and no singletons occur. Sequenced material: peripheral blood mononuclear cells. Every receptor here comes from a person aged 18-70 years in good health.

This clone appeared many times. Read coverage stops 3 residues before the CDR3 terminus; the germline J gene supplies the remainder. The gene calls are TRBV20-1 and TRBJ2-1, with D perhaps matching TRBD2 (7 bases). The CDR3 totals 17 residues. Germline-derived CDR1 and CDR2 are DFQATT and SNEGSKA (reference sequence). Trimming removed 2 bases from V and 1 base from J, with 18 bases in between. The sequenced part of the CDR3 DNA is TGCAGTGCTAGACCCTTTTTAGGGAGGGGGTCCTACAATGAG. Residues: CSARPFLGRGSYNE. The CDR3 as a whole reads CSARPFLGRGSYNEQFF.

The sample holds many counts of this clone. The read finishes 3 residues shy of the CDR3 end, and the germline J gene is used to complete it. The J gene is TRBJ1-3, the V gene TRBV19, with D unresolved. Germline V lookup: CDR1 LNHDA, CDR2 SQIVND (reference sequence). This CDR3 comprises 13 residues. V was shortened by 5 bases and J by 9 bases, with 14 bases between the two germline ends. This chain's CDR3 is CASSQNPAGTIYF. The sequenced part of the CDR3 DNA is TGTGCCAGTAGTCAAAATCCGGCGGGCACC.

This clone was recorded many times. The read stops 3 residues short of the end of the CDR3; the missing end is completed from the germline J gene. The chain recombines TRBV19 with TRBJ2-7, with TRBD1 matching over 12 bases. This CDR3 is 15 amino acids long. Losses at the gene ends were 7 bases for V and 6 bases for J; bases not matched to a gene: 10. Germline assignment: CDR1 LNHDA and CDR2 SQIVND (reference sequence). Partial CDR3 DNA: TGTGCCAGTATCCAGACCGGGACAGGGGGCGGCGAG. As protein: CASIQTGTGGGE. The full CDR3 protein is CASIQTGTGGGEQYF.

This clone came up many times. The read finishes 3 residues shy of the CDR3 end, and the germline J gene is used to complete it. The chain uses TRBV5-1 and TRBJ2-1, with TRBD2 matching over 12 bases. Per the germline V gene, CDR1 is SGHRS and CDR2 is YFSETQ. The CDR3 totals 17 residues. Unmatched junction bases numbered 8, after V lost 0 bases and J lost 7 bases. CDR3 amino acids: CASSLVLAGGPSNEQFF. The sequenced CDR3 bases are TGCGCCAGCAGCTTGGTTCTAGCGGGAGGGCCTAGTAATGAG.

This clone was picked up many times. Sequencing ends 3 residues short of the CDR3 end; the germline J gene provides the rest. The chain is built from TRBV11-3 and TRBJ2-1; 7 bases agree with TRBD2. J was trimmed by 6 bases and V by 5 bases; bases with no gene match: 10. This CDR3 spans 15 amino acids. Germline V lookup: CDR1 SGHNT, CDR2 YENEEA. CDR3 protein: CASSPAGTTLNEQFF. The CDR3 bases that were read are TGTGCCAGCAGCCCGGCCGGGACTACCCTCAATGAG.

This clone was seen at least ten times. Read sequence stops 3 residues before the CDR3 end, and the germline J gene provides the missing end. The chain is built from TRBV5-1 and TRBJ2-7, with D perhaps given as TRBD1 or TRBD2 (5 bases each). Per the germline V gene, CDR1 is SGHRS and CDR2 is YFSETQ. Trimming took off 2 bases at V and 3 bases at J, with 9 bases between the two ends. This CDR3 has 13 amino acids. The CDR3 region is CASSFKGSYEQYF. CDR3 DNA (partial): TGCGCCAGCAGCTTCAAGGGGAGCTACGAG.

This clone was seen a few times. The CDR3 extends 3 residues past the end of the read, so its final part is completed from the germline J gene. The chain joins TRBV7-8 to TRBJ1-2; D call uncertain. Trimming cost V 5 bases and J 2 bases, with 12 bases left between them. The CDR3 sequence is 14 residues long. The germline gives CDR1 SGHVS, CDR2 FQNEAQ. CDR3 protein: CASSPLGPNYGYTF. The sequenced part of the CDR3 DNA is TGTGCCAGCAGCCCGTTGGGCCCCAACTATGGC.

This clone was recorded many times. The covered CDR3 bases are TGCGCCAGCAGCCCGGCAGCGGAGGTGGGCACAGATACG. Translation: CASSPAAEVGTDT. The entire CDR3 sequence reads CASSPAAEVGTDTQYF. V usage is TRBV5-1 and J usage is TRBJ2-3; weak D call: TRBD2 (5 bases). Read sequence stops 3 residues before the CDR3 end, and the germline J gene provides the missing end. This CDR3 has 16 residues. Germline V gene data show CDR1 as SGHRS and CDR2 as YFSETQ. Trimming removed 4 bases from V and 1 base from J, with 16 bases in between.

This clone was seen at least ten times. CDR3 in amino acids: CSARIPSGSGEQYF. The sequenced part of the CDR3 DNA is TGCAGTGCTAGAATTCCTAGCGGGAGTGGCGAG. This chain connects TRBV20-1 to TRBJ2-7; 10 nucleotides line up with TRBD2. Sequencing ends 3 residues short of the CDR3 end; the germline J gene provides the rest. The CDR3 consists of 14 residues. Germline V lookup: CDR1 DFQATT, CDR2 SNEGSKA (reference sequence). The J segment lost 6 bases and the V segment lost 2 bases, leaving 7 bases of the junction unmatched.

The sample holds many counts of this clone. The CDR3 protein is CASSFMGGTEAFF. The covered CDR3 bases are TGTGCCAGCAGCTTTATGGGGGGAACTGAA. V is TRBV7-2 and J is TRBJ1-1; tentative D call: TRBD1 (5 bases). Read coverage stops 3 residues before the CDR3 terminus; the germline J gene supplies the remainder. Trimming removed 3 bases at V and 5 bases at J, with 10 bases between. The CDR3 covers 13 residues. In germline, CDR1 is SGHTA, CDR2 FQGNSA. The full variable domain, completed using reference TRBV7-2 and TRBJ1-1, is GAGVSQSPSNKVTEKGKDVELRCDPISGHTALYWYRQSLGQGLEFLIYFQGNSAPDKSGLPSDRFSAERTGGSVSTLTIQRTQQEDSAVYLCASSFMGGTEAFFGQGTRLTVV.

This clone was counted at least ten times. With the read ending 3 residues before the CDR3 end, the germline J gene is used to fill in that end. This chain joins TRBV12-3 or TRBV12-4 and TRBJ2-5, with TRBD2 as a possible D gene (6 bases). CDR3 size: 15 residues. Incomplete CDR3 DNA: TGTGCCAGCAGTTTAGCGCATGGCGGGATCCAAACC. The encoded protein is CASSLAHGGIQT. The entire CDR3 reads CASSLAHGGIQTQYF.

This clone was recorded many times. Read coverage stops 3 residues before the CDR3 terminus; the germline J gene supplies the remainder. This chain uses TRBV7-9 with TRBJ2-5; D is unresolved. This CDR3 is 11 amino acids long. V gave up 8 bases and J gave up 5 bases, with 9 bases separating them. The germline V gene encodes CDR1 SEHNR and CDR2 FQNEAQ (reference sequence). CDR3 in amino acids: CASAQGETQYF. CDR3 DNA (partial): TGTGCCAGCGCCCAAGGGGAGACC.

This clone was seen at least ten times. The CDR3: CASSRDGGTGLFTEAFF. Incomplete CDR3 DNA: TGTGCCAGTAGTAGGGATGGTGGGACAGGGCTCTTCACTGAA. This rearrangement joins TRBV19 to TRBJ1-1, with 9 bases identical to TRBD1. The read finishes 3 residues shy of the CDR3 end, and the germline J gene is used to complete it. Germline trimming cut 4 bases from V and 4 bases from J; bases unmatched to any gene: 13. Germline V gene sequence: CDR1 LNHDA, CDR2 SQIVND (reference sequence). The CDR3 length is 17 residues.

In this sample, this clone turned up a few times. A clone one base away is much larger, so this may be a read error. The read terminates 3 residues before the CDR3 end, so the remaining end is supplied by the germline J gene. The genes are TRBV5-1 and TRBJ2-7, with 11 bases aligning to TRBD1. CDR1 is SGHRS and CDR2 is YFSETQ in the germline V gene. This CDR3 contains 16 residues. V shed 3 bases, J shed 0 bases, and the junction held 5 bases outside the gene matches. This chain's CDR3 is CASSSSGTGGSYEQYF. The part of the CDR3 DNA that was read is TGCGCCAGCAGCTCATCCGGGACAGGGGGCTCCTACGAG.

This clone was recorded many times. The CDR3 end is not reached by the read, which stops 3 residues before it; the germline J gene fills it in. The chain is built from TRBV7-9 and TRBJ2-5; 8 positions match TRBD1. The CDR3 runs to 13 residues. J gave up 7 bases and V 2 bases, and 3 bases lay outside the gene matches. The germline gives CDR1 SEHNR, CDR2 FQNEAQ (reference sequence). The sequenced part of the CDR3 DNA is TGTGCCAGCAGCTTAAACAGGGGGGCGACC. It translates to CASSLNRGAT. From start to end, the CDR3 is CASSLNRGATQYF.